The entry below gives a single T cell receptor beta chain sequence along with its context. What it binds is unknown. This CDR3 contains 13 residues. Losses at the gene ends were 5 bases for V and 6 bases for J; bases not matched to a gene: 5. Per the germline V gene, CDR1 is SGHTA and CDR2 is FQGNSA. The data were produced by immunoSEQ multiplex PCR, yet TCRdb's version contains in-frame clones alone and is incomplete. In the table there are 9,500 to 12,000 clones, 60% of which are singletons. The data belong to a study of tumor-infiltrating lymphocytes in localized non-small cell lung cancer. Background on the study: Patients included smokers and never-smokers with various histologies, some sampled after neoadjuvant chemotherapy.

Study-wide results and limits: T-cell fraction did not differ between immunotypes IM1 and IM2. Available tissue quantity limited TCR sequencing to a patient subset. Higher tumor T cell infiltration than in uninvolved lung was supported by TCRbeta sequencing.

What was sequenced was uninvolved lung tissue not adjacent to the tumor. This sequence was found in a human donor with non-small cell lung cancer. V usage is TRBV7-2 and J usage is TRBJ2-7; 9 positions agree with TRBD1. The CDR3 bases are TGTGCCAGCAGCAGCCAGGACAGGGGCGAGCAGTACTTC. Protein product: CASSSQDRGEQYF.